Below, one T cell receptor beta chain is given with its context. This sample was taken from a study of technical replicates of blood from several donors. Sequencing used immunoSEQ multiplex PCR; TCRdb keeps in-frame clones, though not all of them. This table has some 68,000 clones, 95% to 96% appearing once. The CDR3 is 15 amino acids. V was shortened by 8 bases and J by 0 bases, with 14 bases between the two germline ends. Germline V gives CDR1 SSHAT, CDR2 FNYEAQ (reference sequence). The sequencing sample was made of T cells isolated from PBMCs. This sequence was found in a human donor in good health. The chain links TRBV7-7 to TRBJ2-1; a possible D gene is TRBD2 (7 bases). The CDR3 reads CASGKGEGSYNEQFF. The CDR3, as DNA: TGTGCCAGCGGAAAGGGGGAGGGCTCCTACAATGAGCAGTTCTTC.